The source of this T cell receptor beta chain is a study of T cells after yellow fever vaccination. Notes on the study in general: Repertoires sorted by FACS could include abundant clonotypes that are contaminants from the bulk population.

Conversion of TCR transcripts into cDNA relied on 5'RACE template switching, which added a universal primer site and UMIs. One entry per CDR3 protein results from TCRdb running MiXCR on the 5' RACE reads. Of around 310,000 distinct CDR3 sequences in the sample, 3.6% were seen once. V gave up 6 bases and J gave up 7 bases, with 12 bases separating them. The length of the CDR3 is 12 residues. The germline V gene encodes CDR1 MDHEN and CDR2 SYDVKM. This clonotype has a count of ten or more. Its specificity is not known. The receptor was derived from a man younger than 30 who received the YFV17D yellow fever vaccine. Sequenced here: PBMCs, sampled on the day of the yellow fever booster vaccination. The chain is built from TRBV28 and TRBJ1-1; the D is unclear. The CDR3 DNA reads as TGTGCCAGCAGCTCCGGCCGCATTGAAGCTTTCTTT. This sequence encodes CASSSGRIEAFF.